These 24 T cell receptor beta chains originate from one sample sequenced in a study of identical twins. Each CDR3 protein gets one entry after TCRdb re-called the 5' RACE reads with MiXCR. This table has a few hundred thousand distinct CDR3 sequences, around 8% appearing once. This sample was shared with a second study, whose subject was yellow fever vaccine responses in identical twins.

Input material: CD8+ T cells sorted from blood. The receptors originated from a woman under 30 in good health.

Ten or more counts support this clonotype. The chain has TRBV4-3 and TRBJ2-2, with 10 bases that match TRBD2. The CDR3 sequence is 15 residues long. The junction had 7 bases not matched to a gene; V was cut back by 4 bases and J by 8 bases. In germline, CDR1 is LGHNA, CDR2 YSLEER. The CDR3 loop reads CASSPGTSDAGELFF. Written as DNA, the CDR3 is TGCGCCAGCAGCCCTGGGACTAGCGATGCGGGGGAGCTGTTTTTT.

The chain links TRBV6-2 or TRBV6-3 to TRBJ2-1; TRBD2 aligns across 8 bases. Germline V gene data show CDR1 as MNHEY and CDR2 as SVGEGT. The CDR3 loop spans 16 amino acids. Losses at the gene ends were 7 bases for V and 6 bases for J; bases not matched to a gene: 14. CDR3 nucleotides: TGTGCCAGCACCAAAGCGGGGGAGGTGTCGATCAATGAGCAGTTCTTC. Translation gives CASTKAGEVSINEQFF.

Ten or more counts support this clonotype. V usage is TRBV20-1 and J usage is TRBJ2-7; D is unresolved. The germline gives CDR1 DFQATT, CDR2 SNEGSKA (reference sequence). V was shortened by 4 bases and J by 3 bases, with 19 bases between the two germline ends. The CDR3 covers 15 residues. CDR3 sequence (DNA): TGCAGTGCTACGCACCCGGTCATCCTAGGCTACGAGCAGTACTTC. This gives the protein CSATHPVILGYEQYF.

In nucleotides, the CDR3 is TGTGCCAGCAGAAACCGGGACAGGGGCCACGAGCAGTACTTC. This translates into CASRNRDRGHEQYF. The rearrangement uses TRBV5-4 and TRBJ2-7; 10 bases agree with TRBD1. Germline V gene sequence: CDR1 SGHNT, CDR2 YYREEE (reference sequence). The trim removed 5 bases at V and 5 bases at J, leaving 7 bases unmatched. This CDR3 has 14 amino acids.

The table lists this clonotype with a few counts. V and J are TRBV20-1 and TRBJ2-7; maybe TRBD1 (6 bases). Deletions cut 0 bases from V and 2 bases from J, with 23 bases between. Germline V gene sequence: CDR1 DFQATT, CDR2 SNEGSKA (reference sequence). There are 18 residues in the CDR3. This CDR3 is CSARDPWGQGATTYEQYF. The CDR3 region has the DNA TGCAGTGCTAGAGATCCTTGGGGGCAGGGTGCGACCACCTACGAGCAGTACTTC.

This clonotype occurred many times. The gene calls are TRBV28 and TRBJ2-1, with D possibly TRBD2 on 6 matching bases. The CDR3 has 16 residues. Germline V lookup: CDR1 MDHEN, CDR2 SYDVKM. The V gene lost 6 bases and the J gene lost 0 bases, with 15 bases spanning the gap. Here the CDR3 reads CASSTSYGSSYNEQFF. The DNA for the CDR3 is TGTGCCAGCAGCACCAGTTACGGGAGCTCCTACAATGAGCAGTTCTTC.

This clonotype was seen only a few times. This chain connects TRBV4-1 to TRBJ2-7, with D unresolved. This CDR3 has 18 residues. The ends were cut back, 0 bases at V and 0 bases at J, with 18 bases in the middle. Per germline, CDR1 MGHRA and CDR2 YSYEKL. The chain's CDR3 is CASSQETSRQQSSYEQYF. The DNA of the CDR3 is TGCGCCAGCAGCCAAGAGACGTCGCGGCAACAGAGCTCCTACGAGCAGTACTTC.

This clonotype was seen ten or more times. CDR3: CSASGDLTYEQYF. The CDR3 DNA follows: TGCAGTGCCTCGGGAGATCTGACCTACGAGCAGTACTTC. This sequence joins TRBV20-1 and TRBJ2-7; tentative D call: TRBD2 (6 bases). The CDR3 is 13 residues long. Per the germline V gene, CDR1 is DFQATT and CDR2 is SNEGSKA (reference sequence). The V gene lost 6 bases and the J gene lost 2 bases, with 14 bases spanning the gap.

The chain carries TRBV27 and TRBJ2-7, with a possible D match to TRBD2 (6 bases). The germline gives CDR1 MNHEY, CDR2 SMNVEV (reference sequence). Trimming pared 3 bases from V and 2 bases from J, leaving 14 bases between. This CDR3 comprises 15 residues. For the CDR3, the DNA is TGTGCCAGCAGTTTCTACGGGAGTCTAACCTACGAGCAGTACTTC. It is translated as CASSFYGSLTYEQYF.

This clonotype was observed a handful of times. The V gene is TRBV15, the J gene TRBJ1-6; no reliable D call. V dropped 0 bases and J dropped 6 bases, with 15 bases sitting between them. The germline V gene has CDR1 LNHNV and CDR2 YYDKDF (reference sequence). The CDR3 consists of 17 residues. The CDR3 sequence is CATSRDYEGRPNSPLHF. The CDR3 bases are TGTGCCACCAGCAGAGATTATGAAGGCAGGCCTAATTCACCCCTCCACTTT.

This clonotype has only a few counts. The rearrangement links TRBV15 to TRBJ2-6; perhaps TRBD2 as D (5 bases). Deletions cut 7 bases from V and 0 bases from J, with 13 bases between. Germline V gene data show CDR1 as LNHNV and CDR2 as YYDKDF (reference sequence). The CDR3 sequence is 16 residues long. The CDR3 bases are TGTGCCACCATCCGGGATCAAGCCTCTGGGGCCAACGTCCTGACTTTC. Its protein is CATIRDQASGANVLTF.

V gene TRBV5-1 combines with J gene TRBJ2-2, with D hard to call. This CDR3 contains 15 residues. V gave up 2 bases and J gave up 6 bases, with 14 bases separating them. Germline values: CDR1 SGHRS, CDR2 YFSETQ. CDR3 sequence reads: CASSFPNSGSGELFF. In nucleotides, the CDR3 is TGCGCCAGCAGCTTTCCTAATAGTGGCTCCGGGGAGCTGTTTTTT.

Only a few counts were recorded for this clonotype. V usage is TRBV6-1 and J usage is TRBJ2-6; a weak D match, TRBD2 (6 bases). The CDR3 length is 15 residues. CDR1 is MNHNS and CDR2 is SASEGT in the germline V gene. The germline V and J ends were trimmed by 3 bases and 1 base, with 7 bases remaining between them. DNA of the CDR3: TGTGCCAGCAGTGACGGGGGATCTGGGGCCAACGTCCTGACTTTC. This sequence encodes CASSDGGSGANVLTF.

This clonotype came up many times. The chain links TRBV29-1 to TRBJ2-1, with 11 bases fitting TRBD2. V was clipped by 5 bases and J by 8 bases; unmatched bases: 5. Germline V gives CDR1 SQVTM, CDR2 ANQGSEA. This CDR3 comprises 13 residues. The chain's CDR3 is CSVQLAGAYEQFF. The DNA for the CDR3 is TGCAGCGTTCAACTAGCGGGAGCCTATGAGCAGTTCTTC.

The genes are TRBV27 and TRBJ2-3; a possible D gene is TRBD2 (6 bases). The CDR3 contains 16 residues. V lost 5 bases and J 3 bases, leaving 18 bases between the germline ends. Germline CDR1 is MNHEY and CDR2 is SMNVEV (reference sequence). The CDR3 DNA reads as TGTGCCAGCAGTCCCCAAACCCGGCGGGAAACAGATACGCAGTATTTT. Translation: CASSPQTRRETDTQYF.

This clonotype was recorded a few times. The chain recombines TRBV5-1 with TRBJ2-3; 7 bases agree with TRBD2. The CDR3 runs 17 residues. The ends lost 4 bases at V and 2 bases at J; junction bases unmatched: 13. From germline, CDR1 is SGHRS and CDR2 YFSETQ. The CDR3 loop reads CASSGPVSAGDTDTQYF. The CDR3 bases are TGCGCCAGCAGCGGGCCGGTTTCGGCGGGGGACACAGATACGCAGTATTTT.

This clonotype was observed many times. CDR3 bases: TGTGCCAGCACTAACACCAACGCGAACACCGGGGAGCTGTTTTTT. Translation: CASTNTNANTGELFF. The genes are TRBV25-1 and TRBJ2-2, with D uncertain. V was shortened by 7 bases and J by 0 bases, with 12 bases between the two germline ends. CDR3 length: 15 residues. Germline CDR1 and CDR2: MGHDK and SYGVNS. The variable domain in full, with the rest retrieved from reference TRBV25-1 and TRBJ2-2, is EADIYQTPRYLVIGTGKKITLECSQTMGHDKMYWYQQDPGMELHLIHYSYGVNSTEKGDLSSESTVSRIRTEHFPLTLESARPSHTSQYLCASTNTNANTGELFFGEGSRLTVL.

This clonotype was recorded a few times. The V and J genes are TRBV20-1 and TRBJ2-3, with 8 bases identical to TRBD2. The germline V gene encodes CDR1 DFQATT and CDR2 SNEGSKA (reference sequence). The CDR3 loop spans 14 amino acids. V lost 5 bases, J lost 0 bases, and 4 bases stayed unmatched. This CDR3 is CSAPSGPSTDTQYF. The CDR3 DNA follows: TGCAGTGCTCCTAGCGGGCCTAGCACAGATACGCAGTATTTT.

CDR3 coding DNA: TGTGCCAGCAGTTCTCCGACTAGCGGGGAAGAGACCCAGTACTTC. Its translation: CASSSPTSGEETQYF. The J gene is TRBJ2-5, the V gene TRBV6-5; 11 bases are a match to TRBD2. V dropped 4 bases and J dropped 3; count of bases not matched to a gene: 4. The germline V gene encodes CDR1 MNHEY and CDR2 SVGAGI. The CDR3 covers 15 residues.

The DNA for the CDR3 is TGCAGTGCTAGGCAACAGAGAGAACCCTACGAGCAGTACTTC. Translation: CSARQQREPYEQYF. This chain uses TRBV20-1 with TRBJ2-7; no clear D gene. The CDR3 runs 14 residues. CDR1 and CDR2 (germline): DFQATT, SNEGSKA (reference sequence). The V end lost 3 bases, the J end lost 2 bases, and 14 bases lay between the germline ends.

The CDR3 DNA follows: TGCGCCAGCAGCCAAGCCAGGGGAGTCTACGAGCAGTACTTC. Translating it yields CASSQARGVYEQYF. This chain connects TRBV4-3 to TRBJ2-7; tentatively, D is TRBD1 (6 bases). Trimming took 1 base from V and 3 from J, leaving 10 bases between them. Germline lookup yields CDR1 LGHNA and CDR2 YSLEER. The CDR3 consists of 14 residues.

The CDR3 DNA is TGCGCCAGCAGCCAAGCGACAGGGGCGAATCAGCCCCAGCATTTT. It encodes CASSQATGANQPQHF. V usage is TRBV4-1 and J usage is TRBJ1-5; the match to TRBD1 covers 8 bases. CDR1 MGHRA and CDR2 YSYEKL come from the germline V gene. V dropped 1 base and J dropped 4; count of bases not matched to a gene: 3. The CDR3 sequence is 15 residues long.

This chain links TRBV27 with TRBJ2-7, with D possibly TRBD1 on 5 matching bases. Trimming took 4 bases from V and 5 from J, leaving 15 bases between them. Germline CDR1 is MNHEY and CDR2 is SMNVEV (reference sequence). The CDR3 totals 14 residues. This CDR3 is CASSWQGIVDEQYF. CDR3 nucleotides: TGTGCCAGCAGTTGGCAGGGAATCGTGGACGAGCAGTACTTC.

The chain employs TRBV20-1 and TRBJ2-3; weak D call: TRBD1 (6 bases). The germline V gene encodes CDR1 DFQATT and CDR2 SNEGSKA (reference sequence). The ends were cut back, 6 bases at V and 2 bases at J, with 21 bases in the middle. This CDR3 spans 16 amino acids. CDR3 coding DNA: TGCAGTGCAACCTACCGGGACACTTTTCTCACAGATACGCAGTATTTT. Its protein is CSATYRDTFLTDTQYF.